These 24 T cell receptor beta chains share one sample of origin, sequenced in a study of blood T cell repertoires in COVID-19. Profiling relied on immunoSEQ multiplex PCR, and the TCRdb table lists in-frame clones only, not all of them. This sample has more than 250,000 clones; around 86% occur once, and the top ten carry roughly 1.9%. The specimen was peripheral blood. These receptors were taken from a woman aged 25 to 39 who had recovered from COVID-19.

CDR3 residues: CASSRMFRGYTF. CDR3 bases: TGTGCCAGCAGCCGTATGTTTAGAGGCTACACCTTC. This chain links TRBV12-3 or TRBV12-4 with TRBJ1-2; D unresolved. V lost 6 bases to trimming and J lost 8 bases, with 13 bases between them. This CDR3 has 12 amino acids.

The chain carries TRBV19 and TRBJ1-6; the D gene is possibly TRBD1 (6 bases). Germline V gene lookup returns CDR1 LNHDA and CDR2 SQIVND (reference sequence). The ends were cut back, 6 bases at V and 6 bases at J, with 9 bases in the middle. CDR3 length: 13 residues. This chain's CDR3 is CASREGVNSPLHF. The CDR3 DNA reads TGTGCCAGTAGAGAGGGGGTTAATTCACCCCTCCACTTT.

This chain joins TRBV5-6 and TRBJ2-7, with 8 bases lining up with TRBD1. This CDR3 comprises 13 residues. Trimming cost V 4 bases and J 2 bases; bases outside gene matches: 2. Germline V gene lookup returns CDR1 SGHDT and CDR2 YYEEEE. Here the CDR3 DNA reads TGTGCCAGCAGCACGGACAGGGCCTACGAGCAGTACTTC. Its protein product is CASSTDRAYEQYF.

The rearrangement links TRBV11-2 to TRBJ2-5; a possible D gene is TRBD2 (6 bases). CDR1 is SGHAT, CDR2 FQNNGV, per germline. There are 14 residues in the CDR3. The V end lost 7 bases, the J end lost 4 bases, and 16 bases lay between the germline ends. The CDR3 bases are TGTGCCAGCACCAGGCCAGGGAGGCGAGAGACCCAGTACTTC. Amino acids: CASTRPGRRETQYF.

The chain joins TRBV7-2 to TRBJ2-2; 9 positions match TRBD2. The V and J ends lost 1 base and 6 bases, in that order; junction bases with no gene match: 9. Germline V gives CDR1 SGHTA, CDR2 FQGNSA. The CDR3 totals 17 residues. The CDR3 nucleotides read TGTGCCAGCAGCTTAGGGTTAGCGGGAGTGGTATCCGGGGAGCTGTTTTTT. It codes for CASSLGLAGVVSGELFF.

The CDR3 region has the DNA TGTGCCAGTAGTAGAGCAGGACGGGGAACCCGAGAGACCCAGTACTTC. This gives the protein CASSRAGRGTRETQYF. The chain has TRBV19 and TRBJ2-5; D is possibly TRBD2 (5 bases). With 4 bases removed from V and 4 bases from J, the gap between germline ends came to 19 bases. Germline CDR1 and CDR2: LNHDA and SQIVND (reference sequence). The CDR3 consists of 16 residues.

The V call is TRBV11-2, the J call TRBJ2-1, with 9 bases matching TRBD2. CDR1 and CDR2 from the germline V gene are SGHAT and FQNNGV. The CDR3 length is 15 residues. With V trimmed by 6 bases and J by 4 bases, 7 bases remained unmatched. The CDR3 DNA is TGTGCCAGCAGGCCTACTAGCGGGCCTTACAATGAGCAGTTCTTC. Translation: CASRPTSGPYNEQFF.

The chain recombines TRBV29-1 with TRBJ2-7, with 8 positions matching TRBD1. With V trimmed by 8 bases and J by 3 bases, 9 bases remained unmatched. Germline V gene sequence: CDR1 SQVTM, CDR2 ANQGSEA. The CDR3 is 13 residues long. The CDR3, as DNA: TGCAGCCCAAGGGGACAGGAGAACTACGAGCAGTACTTC. Residues: CSPRGQENYEQYF.

This chain links TRBV15 with TRBJ2-5, with 9 bases lining up with TRBD2. CDR1 is LNHNV and CDR2 is YYDKDF in the germline V gene (reference sequence). The CDR3 length is 15 residues. The J segment lost 3 bases and the V segment lost 1 base, leaving 3 bases of the junction unmatched. CDR3: CATSRVAGGKETQYF. DNA of the CDR3: TGTGCCACCAGCAGAGTTGCGGGGGGGAAAGAGACCCAGTACTTC.

This clone was detected once. This chain uses TRBV6-1 with TRBJ2-7, with D unclear. The length of the CDR3 is 14 residues. The V gene's germline CDR1 is MNHNS and CDR2 SASEGT. V was clipped by 7 bases and J by 2 bases, with 15 bases between them. CDR3 protein: CASKQSVKAYEQYF. As DNA, the CDR3 is TGTGCCAGCAAGCAGAGCGTCAAAGCCTACGAGCAGTACTTC.

DNA of the CDR3: TGTGCCAGTAGTCCGTTTTGGGACAGGGGTCAAGAGACCCAGTACTTC. Translating gives CASSPFWDRGQETQYF. J is TRBJ2-5 and V is TRBV19; 10 positions agree with TRBD1. Looked up from germline, CDR1 is LNHDA and CDR2 is SQIVND (reference sequence). Trimming at V came to 5 bases and at J to 2 bases, leaving 8 bases not matched to a gene. The CDR3 is 16 amino acids.

The chain is built from TRBV3-1 (or the pseudogene TRBV3-2) and TRBJ1-1, with no clear D. The length of the CDR3 is 15 residues. From germline, CDR1 is LGHDT and CDR2 YNNKEL (reference sequence). Trimming shortened V by 1 base and J by 4 bases, and 13 bases separated the two germline ends. The CDR3 coding sequence is TGTGCCAGCAGCCAAGCAGTAGCCCGTGGCACTGAAGCTTTCTTT. It yields the protein CASSQAVARGTEAFF.

CDR3 sequence (DNA): TGTGCCAGTAGGGGCAGGGCGGGAAATGAGCAGTTCTTC. Amino acids: CASRGRAGNEQFF. The rearrangement links TRBV19 to TRBJ2-1, with D maybe TRBD2 (6 bases). This CDR3 has 13 amino acids. V was pared by 6 bases and J by 7 bases, with 13 bases between. Per the germline V gene, CDR1 is LNHDA and CDR2 is SQIVND (reference sequence).

J is TRBJ2-2 and V is TRBV11-2, with D maybe TRBD1 (6 bases). Germline V lookup: CDR1 SGHAT, CDR2 FQNNGV. The CDR3 covers 12 residues. The V gene lost 11 bases and the J gene lost 4 bases, with 11 bases spanning the gap. CDR3 in DNA: TGTGCCGGAATAGGGGGCACCGGGGAGCTGTTTTTT. Its translation is CAGIGGTGELFF.

The chain carries TRBV5-1 and TRBJ2-7; TRBD2 agrees at 11 bases. CDR1 and CDR2 (germline): SGHRS, YFSETQ. The CDR3 contains 14 residues. The junction had 0 bases not matched to a gene; V was cut back by 3 bases and J by 1 base. CDR3 sequence: CASSSSGRSYEQYF. DNA of the CDR3: TGCGCCAGCAGCTCTAGCGGGAGGTCCTACGAGCAGTACTTC.

This rearrangement joins TRBV7-3 to TRBJ2-3, with D unclear. CDR1 and CDR2 (germline): SGHTA, FQGTGA. Between the trimmed V and J ends, which lost 4 bases and 2 bases, there was a span of 4 bases. The CDR3 covers 12 residues. This chain's CDR3 is CASSSYTDTQYF. In DNA form, the CDR3 reads TGTGCCAGCAGCTCGTACACAGATACGCAGTATTTT.

In its sample, this clone was seen once. The rearrangement uses TRBV7-9 and TRBJ2-7; 7 positions match TRBD2. V lost 5 bases to trimming and J lost 13 bases; unmatched junction nucleotides: 11. Germline loops: CDR1 SEHNR, CDR2 FQNEAQ (reference sequence). There are 12 residues in the CDR3. This chain's CDR3 is CASSKPRGGDYF. The CDR3 DNA reads as TGTGCCAGCAGCAAACCCCGGGGAGGGGACTACTTC.

This chain connects TRBV19 to TRBJ2-4; 7 bases align to TRBD2. Germline values: CDR1 LNHDA, CDR2 SQIVND (reference sequence). Germline trimming cut 3 bases from V and 1 base from J; bases unmatched to any gene: 12. The CDR3 has 18 residues. Here the CDR3 DNA reads TGTGCCAGTAGTATGGGTCCGTTCGTACTAGCGGCCAAAAACATTCAGTACTTC. This encodes CASSMGPFVLAAKNIQYF. Based on the CDR3 plus reference TRBV19 and TRBJ2-4, the full variable domain is DGGITQSPKYLFRKEGQNVTLSCEQNLNHDAMYWYRQDPGQGLRLIYYSQIVNDFQKGDIAEGYSVSREKKESFPLTVTSAQKNPTAFYLCASSMGPFVLAAKNIQYFGAGTRLSVL.

This clone showed up just once. This rearrangement joins TRBV9 to TRBJ2-7; D might be TRBD1 (6 bases). CDR1 SGDLS and CDR2 YYNGEE come from the germline V gene. Trimming left V 3 bases short and J 4 bases short, with 20 bases between. The CDR3 has 16 amino acids. DNA of the CDR3: TGTGCCAGCAGCGACAACCCCGGGACACCCGCTTACGAGCAGTACTTC. Its translation is CASSDNPGTPAYEQYF.

The genes are TRBV28 and TRBJ2-5; D is perhaps TRBD2 (6 bases). V lost 4 bases to trimming and J lost 5 bases, with 14 bases between them. CDR3 length: 14 amino acids. Germline V gene sequence: CDR1 MDHEN, CDR2 SYDVKM. CDR3 DNA sequence: TGTGCCAGCAGTTCGGGGGATGCGAGCGAGACCCAGTACTTC. This encodes CASSSGDASETQYF. Together with reference TRBV28 and TRBJ2-5, the CDR3 gives the full variable domain: DVKVTQSSRYLVKRTGEKVFLECVQDMDHENMFWYRQDPGLGLRLIYFSYDVKMKEKGDIPEGYSVSREKKERFSLILESASTNQTSMYLCASSSGDASETQYFGPGTRLLVL.

This clone was detected a few times. The rearrangement joins TRBV27 to TRBJ2-3; weak D call: TRBD2 (6 bases). Germline loops: CDR1 MNHEY, CDR2 SMNVEV (reference sequence). The V gene lost 10 bases and the J gene lost 4 bases, with 12 bases spanning the gap. The CDR3 contains 12 residues. The CDR3 bases are TGTGCCACCCAAACGGGGGCAGATACGCAGTATTTT. This codes for CATQTGADTQYF.

This chain links TRBV28 with TRBJ2-3, with no clear D. The V gene's germline CDR1 is MDHEN and CDR2 SYDVKM. V lost 3 bases, J lost 6 bases, and 10 bases lay in between. This CDR3 has 13 amino acids. The CDR3 spells CASSLMALDTQYF. The CDR3 coding sequence is TGTGCCAGCAGTTTGATGGCATTGGATACGCAGTATTTT.

V usage is TRBV29-1 and J usage is TRBJ2-3, with 13 positions matching TRBD2. Germline assignment: CDR1 SQVTM and CDR2 ANQGSEA. The trim removed 7 bases at V and 2 bases at J, leaving 3 bases unmatched. The CDR3 extends over 14 amino acids. The CDR3 spells CSGGLAGVTDTQYF. CDR3 nucleotides: TGCAGCGGCGGACTAGCGGGAGTCACAGATACGCAGTATTTT.

V and J are TRBV7-9 and TRBJ2-4, with 10 bases lining up with TRBD1. This CDR3 contains 16 residues. Germline V gene sequence: CDR1 SEHNR, CDR2 FQNEAQ (reference sequence). V was clipped by 5 bases and J by 1 base; unmatched bases: 5. The DNA for the CDR3 is TGTGCCAGCAGCCAATCGGGACAGGGGGCCAAAAACATTCAGTACTTC. Translating it yields CASSQSGQGAKNIQYF.